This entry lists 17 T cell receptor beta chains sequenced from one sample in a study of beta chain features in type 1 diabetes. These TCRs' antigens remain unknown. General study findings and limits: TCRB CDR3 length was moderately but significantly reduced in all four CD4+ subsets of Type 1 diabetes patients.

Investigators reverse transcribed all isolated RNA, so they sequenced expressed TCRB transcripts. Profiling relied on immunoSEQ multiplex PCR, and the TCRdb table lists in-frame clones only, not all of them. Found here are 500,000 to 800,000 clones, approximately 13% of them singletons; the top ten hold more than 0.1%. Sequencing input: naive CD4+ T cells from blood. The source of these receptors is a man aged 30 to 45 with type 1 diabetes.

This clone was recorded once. In DNA, the CDR3 is TGTGCCAGCTCACCTACAGGGGCCACTGAAGCTTTCTTT. The encoded protein is CASSPTGATEAFF. This chain joins TRBV6-6 and TRBJ1-1; the match to TRBD1 covers 7 bases. Germline V gene data show CDR1 as MNHNY and CDR2 as SVGAGI (reference sequence). The CDR3 runs 13 residues. Trimming removed 8 bases from V and 4 bases from J; junction bases left unmatched: 7.

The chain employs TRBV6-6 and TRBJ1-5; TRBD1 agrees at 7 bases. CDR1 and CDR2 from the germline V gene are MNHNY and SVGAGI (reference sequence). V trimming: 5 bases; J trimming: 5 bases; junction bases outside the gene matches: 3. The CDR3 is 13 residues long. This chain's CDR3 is CASSTDRDQPQHF. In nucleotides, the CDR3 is TGTGCCAGCAGTACCGACAGGGATCAGCCCCAGCATTTT.

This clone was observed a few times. DNA of the CDR3: TGCAGCGTTCTTCCTGGACAGACAGGCACCGGGGAGCTGTTTTTT. Translated, it gives CSVLPGQTGTGELFF. This chain links TRBV29-1 with TRBJ2-2, with a weak D call TRBD1 (6 bases). The V end was cut by 5 bases, the J end by 4 bases, with 17 bases between. This CDR3 is 15 amino acids long. Germline V gene lookup returns CDR1 SQVTM and CDR2 ANQGSEA.

The CDR3 bases are TGCGCCAGCAGTGAAGGGGGGTTCCTCCACTTT. It is translated as CASSEGGFLHF. The genes are TRBV10-2 and TRBJ1-6; TRBD1 is a possible D gene (6 bases). The germline V gene encodes CDR1 WSHSY and CDR2 SAAADI. This CDR3 has 11 residues. V lost 3 bases to trimming and J lost 15 bases, with 9 bases between them.

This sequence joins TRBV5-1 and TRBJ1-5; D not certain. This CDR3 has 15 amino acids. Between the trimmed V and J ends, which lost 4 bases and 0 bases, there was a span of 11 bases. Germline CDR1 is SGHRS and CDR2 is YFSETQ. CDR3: CASSPDGSSNQPQHF. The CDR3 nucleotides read TGCGCCAGCAGCCCGGACGGGTCTAGCAATCAGCCCCAGCATTTT.

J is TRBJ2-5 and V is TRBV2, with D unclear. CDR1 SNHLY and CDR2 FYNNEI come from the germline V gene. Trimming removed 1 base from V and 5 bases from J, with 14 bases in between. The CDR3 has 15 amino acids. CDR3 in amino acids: CASSEVGRVTETQYF. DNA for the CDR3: TGTGCCAGCAGTGAAGTAGGAAGAGTCACGGAGACCCAGTACTTC.

The CDR3 spells CASSPVIHEGTGELFF. In DNA, the CDR3 is TGTGCCAGCAGCCCTGTCATCCATGAGGGCACCGGGGAGCTGTTTTTT. The chain combines TRBV7-9 with TRBJ2-2; possible D gene TRBD2, 5 bases. The V gene lost 5 bases and the J gene lost 4 bases, with 17 bases spanning the gap. This CDR3 comprises 16 residues. Germline values: CDR1 SEHNR, CDR2 FQNEAQ (reference sequence).

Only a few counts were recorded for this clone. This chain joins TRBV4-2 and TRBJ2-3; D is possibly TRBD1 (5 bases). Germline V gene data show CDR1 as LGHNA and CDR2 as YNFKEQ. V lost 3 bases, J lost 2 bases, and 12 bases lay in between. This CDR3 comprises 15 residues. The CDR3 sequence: CASSQDTENTDTQYF. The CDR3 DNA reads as TGTGCCAGCAGCCAGGACACGGAGAACACAGATACGCAGTATTTT.

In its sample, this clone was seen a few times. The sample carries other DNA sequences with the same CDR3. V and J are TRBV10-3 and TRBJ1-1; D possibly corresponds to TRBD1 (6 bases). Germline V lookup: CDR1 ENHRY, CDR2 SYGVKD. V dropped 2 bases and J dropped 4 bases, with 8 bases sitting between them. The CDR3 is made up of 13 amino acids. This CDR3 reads CAISEAQGTEAFF. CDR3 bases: TGTGCCATCAGTGAGGCACAGGGCACTGAAGCTTTCTTT.

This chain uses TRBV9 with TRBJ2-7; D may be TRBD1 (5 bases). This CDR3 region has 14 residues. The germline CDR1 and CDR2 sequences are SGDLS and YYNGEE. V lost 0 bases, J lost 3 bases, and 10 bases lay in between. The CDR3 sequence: CASSVATGLYEQYF. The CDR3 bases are TGTGCCAGCAGCGTAGCTACAGGCCTCTACGAGCAGTACTTC.

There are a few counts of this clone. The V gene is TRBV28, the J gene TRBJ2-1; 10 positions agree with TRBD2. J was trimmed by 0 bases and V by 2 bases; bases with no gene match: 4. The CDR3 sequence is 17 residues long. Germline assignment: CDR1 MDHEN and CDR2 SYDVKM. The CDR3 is CASSLIPSGGSYNEQFF. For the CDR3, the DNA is TGTGCCAGCAGTTTAATCCCTAGCGGGGGCTCCTACAATGAGCAGTTCTTC.

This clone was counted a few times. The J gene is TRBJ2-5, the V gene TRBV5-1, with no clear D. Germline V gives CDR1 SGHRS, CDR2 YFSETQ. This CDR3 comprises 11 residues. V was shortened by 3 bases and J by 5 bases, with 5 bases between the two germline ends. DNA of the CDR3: TGCGCCAGCAGCTCAGATGAGACCCAGTACTTC. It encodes CASSSDETQYF.

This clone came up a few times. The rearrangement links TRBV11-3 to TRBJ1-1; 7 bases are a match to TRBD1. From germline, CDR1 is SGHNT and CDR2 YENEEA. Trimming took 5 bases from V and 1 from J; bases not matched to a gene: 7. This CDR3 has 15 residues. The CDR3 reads CASSRQGMSNTEAFF. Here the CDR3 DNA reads TGTGCCAGCAGCCGACAGGGTATGTCGAACACTGAAGCTTTCTTT.

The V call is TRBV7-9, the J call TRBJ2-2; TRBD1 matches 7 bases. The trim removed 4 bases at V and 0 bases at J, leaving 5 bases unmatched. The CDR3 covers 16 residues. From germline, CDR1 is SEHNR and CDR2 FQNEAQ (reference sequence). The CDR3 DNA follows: TGTGCCAGCAGCTCGGGACAGACGACGAACACCGGGGAGCTGTTTTTT. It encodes CASSSGQTTNTGELFF.

For the CDR3, the DNA is TGTGCCAGCAGCCAAGGTTGGGACACCATATATTTT. Protein sequence: CASSQGWDTIYF. The chain is built from TRBV14 and TRBJ1-3; D remains unclear. CDR1 and CDR2 (germline): SGHDN, FVKESK. This CDR3 comprises 12 residues. V gave up 1 base and J gave up 8 bases, with 6 bases separating them.

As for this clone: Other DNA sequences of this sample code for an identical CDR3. For the CDR3, the DNA is TGTGCCAGCTCACCTGCGAGCTCCTATAATTCACCCCTCCACTTT. Amino acid sequence: CASSPASSYNSPLHF. The chain combines TRBV18 with TRBJ1-6; D is unclear. The CDR3 is made up of 15 amino acids. V was trimmed by 3 bases and J by 0 bases, leaving 6 bases between them. Germline V gene sequence: CDR1 KGHSH, CDR2 LQKENI.

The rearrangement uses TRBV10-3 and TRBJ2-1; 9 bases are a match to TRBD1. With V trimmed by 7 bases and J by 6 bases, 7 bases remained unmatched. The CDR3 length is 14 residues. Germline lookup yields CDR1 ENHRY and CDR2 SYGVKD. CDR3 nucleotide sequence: TGTGCCATCACGATAGGGACAGGGTCCAATGAGCAGTTCTTC. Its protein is CAITIGTGSNEQFF.